This entry concerns a single T cell receptor beta chain. The assay was immunoSEQ multiplex PCR, and TCRdb's table has in-frame clones only and misses some. Of 2 million to 2.5 million clones in the sample, about nine tenths were seen once. The data were obtained in a study of shared clonotypes between healthy human individuals. Germline CDR1 and CDR2: SGHNT and YENEEA. The ends were cut back, 5 bases at V and 2 bases at J, with 7 bases in the middle. The CDR3 is 13 amino acids. The clonotype originates from a man aged 18 to 30 in good health. Some clones in this sample may be carry-over from other donors' samples. Sequenced: naive CD4+ T cells from PBMCs. Subset meaning: CD45RA+ positively selected. The V call is TRBV11-3, the J call TRBJ2-4; D is unresolved. The CDR3 DNA follows: TGTGCCAGCAGCCTGAACTCCAAAAACATTCAGTACTTC. Protein: CASSLNSKNIQYF.